This paragraph reports one T cell receptor (beta chain). No antigen is known for it. Skipping T cell sorting, the study isolated total RNA directly from whole blood. Germline-derived CDR1 and CDR2 are MNHNY and SVGAGI (reference sequence). CDR3 size: 12 residues. These data belong to a study of monozygotic twins with inflammatory bowel disease. From the 5' RACE reads, TCRdb lists one entry per CDR3 protein and no DNA. Recorded here are 400,000 to 500,000 distinct CDR3 sequences; the top ten clones represent approximately 2.3%. The study, taken as a whole, reports: Discordant twins had repertoire similarity that did not differ from that of concordant twins, possibly from limited power.

The chain recombines TRBV6-6 with TRBJ2-1. Sequences were obtained from blood. The TCR comes from a human donor with ulcerative colitis or Crohn's disease, or a healthy co-twin of an affected twin (not recorded which). This chain's CDR3 is CASSYSHNEQFF.